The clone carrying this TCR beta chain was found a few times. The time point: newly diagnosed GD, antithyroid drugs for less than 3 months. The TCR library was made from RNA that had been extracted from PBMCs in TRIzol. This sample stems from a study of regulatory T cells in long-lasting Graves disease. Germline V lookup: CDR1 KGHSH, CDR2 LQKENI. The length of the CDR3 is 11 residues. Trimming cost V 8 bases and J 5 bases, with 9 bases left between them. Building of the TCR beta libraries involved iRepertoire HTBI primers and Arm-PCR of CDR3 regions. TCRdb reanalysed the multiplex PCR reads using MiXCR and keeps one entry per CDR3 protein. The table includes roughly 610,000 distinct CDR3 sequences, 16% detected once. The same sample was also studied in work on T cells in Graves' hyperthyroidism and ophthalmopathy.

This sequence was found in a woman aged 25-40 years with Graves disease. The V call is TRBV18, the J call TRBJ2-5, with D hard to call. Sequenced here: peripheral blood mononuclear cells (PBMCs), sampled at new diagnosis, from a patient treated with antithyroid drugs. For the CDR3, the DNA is TGTGCCAGCCAAATACTCGAGACCCAGTACTTC. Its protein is CASQILETQYF.